The next 12 T cell receptor beta chains were all read from a single sample in a study of long-term antiretroviral therapy in people with HIV. The run of the v3.0 immunoSEQ assay was at survey level. The method was immunoSEQ multiplex PCR; TCRdb's version includes in-frame clones alone and lacks a portion of them. Among about 21,000 clones listed, more than 65% were seen once. Sequenced material: unsorted PBMCs, taken at the start of antiretroviral therapy. The source of these receptors is a man between 50 and 59 years old with HIV.

This clone appeared once. This rearrangement joins TRBV20-1 to TRBJ2-4, with D perhaps TRBD1 (6 bases). CDR3 length: 11 residues. The V end lost 4 bases, the J end lost 7 bases, and 8 bases lay between the germline ends. Germline-derived CDR1 and CDR2 are DFQATT and SNEGSKA (reference sequence). CDR3 in amino acids: CSATGANIQYF. The CDR3 region has the DNA TGCAGTGCTACAGGGGCGAACATTCAGTACTTC.

Only a few counts were recorded for this clone. CDR3 DNA sequence: TGTGCCAGCAGTTTGAATGACAGGGGTGGAGGCTACACCTTC. Translation: CASSLNDRGGGYTF. This chain connects TRBV6-5 to TRBJ1-2; 8 positions match TRBD1. In germline, CDR1 is MNHEY, CDR2 SVGAGI. This CDR3 is 14 amino acids long. V shed 4 bases and J 8 bases; nucleotides not matched to a gene: 9.

This clone showed up just a few times. The chain couples TRBV4-3 to TRBJ1-2; 9 bases fit TRBD1. Germline V gene lookup returns CDR1 LGHNA and CDR2 YSLEER. CDR3 length equals 16 residues. With V trimmed by 0 bases and J by 2 bases, 4 bases remained unmatched. DNA for the CDR3: TGCGCCAGCAGCCAAGATTGGGACAGGGAGAACTATGGCTACACCTTC. Protein: CASSQDWDRENYGYTF.

The chain combines TRBV9 with TRBJ1-4; 8 positions agree with TRBD1. CDR3 length: 14 residues. CDR1 and CDR2 (germline): SGDLS, YYNGEE. The junction had 7 bases not matched to a gene; V was cut back by 4 bases and J by 8 bases. The CDR3 nucleotides read TGTGCCAGCAGCCCTCAGGGGGCAGGAGAAAAACTGTTTTTT. The encoded protein is CASSPQGAGEKLFF.

This chain joins TRBV10-3 and TRBJ2-7; the match to TRBD2 covers 7 bases. CDR1 and CDR2 (germline): ENHRY, SYGVKD. The CDR3 is 15 residues long. Germline trimming cut 3 bases from V and 2 bases from J; bases unmatched to any gene: 7. The CDR3 sequence: CAISDPGEGAYEQYF. The CDR3 nucleotides read TGTGCCATCAGTGACCCGGGGGAGGGAGCCTACGAGCAGTACTTC.

This rearrangement joins TRBV18 to TRBJ2-2, with 7 positions matching TRBD1. This CDR3 is built from 17 residues. J was trimmed by 1 base and V by 2 bases; bases with no gene match: 7. Germline CDR1 is KGHSH and CDR2 is LQKENI. CDR3 residues: CASSPIPGQRNTGELFF. CDR3 nucleotides: TGTGCCAGCTCACCAATACCGGGACAGAGGAACACCGGGGAGCTGTTTTTT.

The V gene is TRBV6-1, the J gene TRBJ2-3; no reliable D call. Germline V CDR1 and CDR2: MNHNS, SASEGT. The CDR3 has 13 amino acids. Deletions cut 2 bases from V and 7 bases from J, with 10 bases between. CDR3 amino acids: CASSEYAHNTQYF. The CDR3 DNA reads TGTGCCAGCAGTGAATACGCCCACAATACGCAGTATTTT.

The chain has TRBV29-1 and TRBJ1-1, with D uncertain. The germline CDR1 and CDR2 sequences are SQVTM and ANQGSEA. The length of the CDR3 is 11 residues. V was pared by 2 bases and J by 1 base, with 2 bases between. CDR3 nucleotide sequence: TGCAGCGTTGAAAAGAACACTGAAGCTTTCTTT. Protein product: CSVEKNTEAFF.

The chain recombines TRBV19 with TRBJ1-2, with D maybe TRBD1 (6 bases). Trimming cost V 5 bases and J 3 bases, with 16 bases left between them. CDR3 length: 15 amino acids. Germline CDR1 reads LNHDA; CDR2 reads SQIVND (reference sequence). CDR3 residues: CASSRPAGDDYGYTF. The DNA of the CDR3 is TGTGCCAGTAGTCGTCCGGCAGGGGACGACTATGGCTACACCTTC.

The chain recombines TRBV18 with TRBJ2-1; possible D gene TRBD2, 6 bases. Trimming removed 3 bases at V and 5 bases at J, with 11 bases between. The germline V gene has CDR1 KGHSH and CDR2 LQKENI. The CDR3 spans 14 residues. The CDR3 loop reads CASSPPGGDNEQFF. CDR3 in DNA: TGTGCCAGCTCACCCCCAGGAGGGGACAATGAGCAGTTCTTC.

This clone appeared a single time. The chain couples TRBV10-2 to TRBJ2-3; 9 bases line up with TRBD2. Germline V lookup: CDR1 WSHSY, CDR2 SAAADI. CDR3 length: 17 residues. Trimming removed 0 bases from V and 3 bases from J; junction bases left unmatched: 7. CDR3: CASSESRAGGPTDTQYF. The CDR3 bases are TGCGCCAGCAGTGAGTCAAGAGCGGGGGGTCCTACAGATACGCAGTATTTT.

This clone is termed large (0.1 to 1%). A read error may produce the germline difference seen at one junction end. V and J are TRBV5-1 and TRBJ2-7; 9 nucleotides align to TRBD2. Looked up from germline, CDR1 is SGHRS and CDR2 is YFSETQ. This CDR3 is 13 amino acids long. CDR3 in amino acids: CASRLDLAGEQYF. The DNA for the CDR3 is TGCGCCAGCCGCTTGGACCTAGCGGGGGAGCAGTACTTC. The entire variable domain, with the rest obtained from reference TRBV5-1 and TRBJ2-7, is as follows: KAGVTQTPRYLIKTRGQQVTLSCSPISGHRSVSWYQQTPGQGLQFLFEYFSETQRNKGNFPGRFSGRQFSNSRSEMNVSTLELGDSALYLCASRLDLAGEQYFGPGTRLTVT.